The text below deals with one T cell receptor (beta chain). Libraries were prepared by immunoSEQ multiplex PCR; TCRdb keeps only in-frame clonotypes and omits some of them. The sample records about 50,000 clones, around four fifths being singletons. This sample stems from a study of memory CD4+ T cells and cytomegalovirus serostatus. Study-level background: Donors were healthy Belgian adults, 10 or so CMV seropositive and around 23 seronegative.

The sort gate was single viable CD3+CD4+CD8-CD45RO+ cells for memory CD4+ T cells. Positive selection with CD4 microbeads enriched total CD4+ T cells. The source of this sequence is an adult in good health and CMV-seronegative. What was sequenced was memory CD4+ T cells from blood.

The CDR3 DNA sequence: TGTGCCAGCAGCGTAGATAGGTTAGCCGCAGATACGCAGTATTTT. Its translation is CASSVDRLAADTQYF. This chain uses TRBV9 with TRBJ2-3, with D unresolved. CDR3 length equals 15 residues. The germline V gene encodes CDR1 SGDLS and CDR2 YYNGEE. The ends were cut back, 0 bases at V and 4 bases at J, with 12 bases in the middle.